One T cell receptor beta chain is described in this entry. This sample was included in a study of cytomegalovirus exposure and HLA in healthy donors. The V gene end was trimmed by 6 bases and the J gene end by 5 bases; junction bases not matched to a gene: 0. The CDR3 has 11 residues. CDR1 is SQVTM, CDR2 ANQGSEA, per germline. The study ran its PCR with 60 Vbeta and 13 Jbeta primers. Sequenced by immunoSEQ multiplex PCR; TCRdb stores in-frame clones only, minus some. The profile covers about 160,000 clones, with around 74% appearing a single time and around 6.5% taken by the ten largest. Sequencing was carried out using PBMCs. The source is a man over 45 in good health and CMV-seropositive. This rearrangement joins TRBV29-1 to TRBJ2-7; 11 nucleotides agree with TRBD2. CDR3 DNA sequence: TGCAGCGTGACTAGCGGGGACGAGCAGTACTTC. The encoded protein is CSVTSGDEQYF.